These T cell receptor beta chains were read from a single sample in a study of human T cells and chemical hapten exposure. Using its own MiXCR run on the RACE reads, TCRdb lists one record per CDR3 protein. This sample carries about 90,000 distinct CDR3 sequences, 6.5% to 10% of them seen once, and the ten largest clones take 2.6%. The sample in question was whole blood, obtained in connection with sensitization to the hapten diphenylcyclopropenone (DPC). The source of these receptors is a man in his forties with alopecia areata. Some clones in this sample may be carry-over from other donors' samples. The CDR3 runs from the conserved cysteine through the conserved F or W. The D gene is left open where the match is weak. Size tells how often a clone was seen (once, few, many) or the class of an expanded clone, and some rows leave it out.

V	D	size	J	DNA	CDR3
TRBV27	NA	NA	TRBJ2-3	TGTGCCAGCAGCTTTCGAGCGAAAGGTACGCAGTATTTT	CASSFRAKGTQYF
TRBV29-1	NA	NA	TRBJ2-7	TGCAGCGTTGAAGTTTCCTTACAGGAGCAGTACTTC	CSVEVSLQEQYF
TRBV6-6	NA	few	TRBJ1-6	TGTGCCAGCAGTTCTACTTCGGGAAACTCCCTCCACTTT	CASSSTSGNSLHF
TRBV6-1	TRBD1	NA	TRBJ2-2	TGTGCCAGCCAGAGCTGGGTCCGGGACAGGTCGACCGGGGAGCTGTTTTTT	CASQSWVRDRSTGELFF
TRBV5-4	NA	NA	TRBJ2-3	TGTGCCAGCAGGCCGGACCTCTTTTCCACAGATACGCAGTATTTT	CASRPDLFSTDTQYF
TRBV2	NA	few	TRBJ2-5	TGTGCCACCCCCAACCGCCGGGGCCAAGAGACCCAGTACTTC	CATPNRRGQETQYF
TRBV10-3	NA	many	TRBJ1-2	TGTGCCATCAGTGAGTCTATGGGAAGCTATGGCTACACCTTC	CAISESMGSYGYTF
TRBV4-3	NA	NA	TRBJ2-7	TGCGCCAGCAGCCAAGATCCCCTAGGGAAAACCTACGAGCAGTACTTC	CASSQDPLGKTYEQYF
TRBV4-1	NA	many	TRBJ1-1	TGCGCCAGCAGCTTTCGTGAACAGGGGAACACTGAAGCTTTCTTT	CASSFREQGNTEAFF
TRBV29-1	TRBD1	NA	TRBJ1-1	TGCAGCGTAGGGACAGGGAAGAAGAACACTGAAGCTTTCTTT	CSVGTGKKNTEAFF
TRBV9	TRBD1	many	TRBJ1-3	TGTGCCAGCAGCAGAGGACAGGGGGCAGGCGGAAACACCATATATTTT	CASSRGQGAGGNTIYF
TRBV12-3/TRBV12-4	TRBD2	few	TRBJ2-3	TGTGCCAGCAGTCACCCGGGACTAGCGGGGCCTATCACAGATACGCAGTATTTT	CASSHPGLAGPITDTQYF
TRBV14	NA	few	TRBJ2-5	TGTGCCAGCAGCTCTTTCCAAGAGACCCAGTACTTC	CASSSFQETQYF